These T cell receptor beta chains were read from a single sample in a study of cytomegalovirus exposure and HLA in healthy donors. Sequencing used immunoSEQ multiplex PCR; TCRdb keeps in-frame clones, though not all of them. The sample carries more than 95,000 clones, around 65% recorded once. Sequencing was done on a sample of PBMCs. These receptors all come from a woman aged 45 to 65 in good health and CMV-seronegative. Both conserved end residues are part of each CDR3. Fields, in order: D gene, J gene, clone size, V gene, CDR3 DNA, CDR3 protein. A D gene is named only where the DNA matches it firmly. Some rows have no size entry. The others give once, few or many, or a class for an expanded clone.

d_call: TRBD1
j_call: TRBJ2-5
clone_size: few
v_call: TRBV10-3
cdr3_nt: TGTGCCATCAGTGAATTTCGAGACAGGGTCCAAGAGACCCAGTACTTC
cdr3_aa: CAISEFRDRVQETQYF

d_call: TRBD1
j_call: TRBJ1-2
clone_size: few
v_call: TRBV9
cdr3_nt: TGTGCCAGCAGCGTAGATGGGACAGGGGGCGTGGGCTACACCTTC
cdr3_aa: CASSVDGTGGVGYTF

d_call: .
j_call: TRBJ1-1
clone_size: .
v_call: TRBV6-6
cdr3_nt: TGTGCCAGCATTCACCCGGGGGGGAACACTGAAGCTTTCTTT
cdr3_aa: CASIHPGGNTEAFF

d_call: TRBD1
j_call: TRBJ1-1
clone_size: .
v_call: TRBV7-9
cdr3_nt: TGTGCCAGCAGCCTGGGGACAGCGAACACTGAAGCTTTCTTT
cdr3_aa: CASSLGTANTEAFF

d_call: TRBD2
j_call: TRBJ2-3
clone_size: .
v_call: TRBV2
cdr3_nt: TGTGCCAGATCCGGGAGGGCTACAGATACGCAGTATTTT
cdr3_aa: CARSGRATDTQYF

d_call: TRBD1
j_call: TRBJ1-5
clone_size: .
v_call: TRBV6-5
cdr3_nt: TGTGCCAGCAGCGGACAGGGATACGAGCCCCAGCATTTT
cdr3_aa: CASSGQGYEPQHF

d_call: .
j_call: TRBJ1-5
clone_size: .
v_call: TRBV25-1
cdr3_nt: TGTGCCAGCAGTGAGGGGCCGCAGCCCCAGCATTTT
cdr3_aa: CASSEGPQPQHF

d_call: TRBD2
j_call: TRBJ2-7
clone_size: .
v_call: TRBV9
cdr3_nt: TGTGCCAGCAGCGTAGCTACGTCTAGCGGCCTGAGCTCCTACGAGCAGTACTTC
cdr3_aa: CASSVATSSGLSSYEQYF

d_call: .
j_call: TRBJ2-1
clone_size: .
v_call: TRBV13
cdr3_nt: TGTGCCAGCAGCTTAGGACATACCTCCTACAATGAGCAGTTCTTC
cdr3_aa: CASSLGHTSYNEQFF

d_call: TRBD2
j_call: TRBJ2-3
clone_size: .
v_call: TRBV5-6
cdr3_nt: TGTGCCAGCACCCCGGGACTAGCTGCAGATACGCAGTATTTT
cdr3_aa: CASTPGLAADTQYF

d_call: .
j_call: TRBJ2-2
clone_size: .
v_call: TRBV28
cdr3_nt: TGTGCCAGCAGTTTCCGGCGATCGGGAATGGGGGAGCTGTTTTTT
cdr3_aa: CASSFRRSGMGELFF

d_call: .
j_call: TRBJ2-1
clone_size: .
v_call: TRBV21-1
cdr3_nt: TGTGCCAGCAGCGAGACTAGCGGGCACCTCCTCTACAATGAGCAGTTCTTC
cdr3_aa: CASSETSGHLLYNEQFF

d_call: .
j_call: TRBJ2-3
clone_size: .
v_call: TRBV4-1
cdr3_nt: TGCGCCAGCAGCCAAGGATCTGGAGGCGGCACAGATACGCAGTATTTT
cdr3_aa: CASSQGSGGGTDTQYF

d_call: TRBD2
j_call: TRBJ2-7
clone_size: .
v_call: TRBV28
cdr3_nt: TGTGCCAGCAGTCGTACTAGCGGGAGTAACTACGAGCAGTACTTC
cdr3_aa: CASSRTSGSNYEQYF

d_call: TRBD1
j_call: TRBJ2-7
clone_size: .
v_call: TRBV14
cdr3_nt: TGTGCCAGCAGCCTCGCGACAGGGGCCCTCTACGAGCAGTACTTC
cdr3_aa: CASSLATGALYEQYF

d_call: .
j_call: TRBJ2-2
clone_size: few
v_call: TRBV29-1
cdr3_nt: TGCAGTGTTACAGGGAGAAGTTACACCGGGGAGCTGTTTTTT
cdr3_aa: CSVTGRSYTGELFF

d_call: TRBD1
j_call: TRBJ1-2
clone_size: .
v_call: TRBV6-5
cdr3_nt: TGTGCCAGCACGTTGACAGGGGGGAGCTACACCTTC
cdr3_aa: CASTLTGGSYTF

d_call: .
j_call: TRBJ1-4
clone_size: few
v_call: TRBV10-2
cdr3_nt: TGCGCCAGCAGTGAGTCAGGGACTGAAAATGAAAAACTGTTTTTT
cdr3_aa: CASSESGTENEKLFF

d_call: TRBD2
j_call: TRBJ2-1
clone_size: .
v_call: TRBV9
cdr3_nt: TGTGCCAGCAGCCCCCACGTGGCGGGAGAGGTAAATGAGCAGTTCTTC
cdr3_aa: CASSPHVAGEVNEQFF

d_call: .
j_call: TRBJ1-5
clone_size: few
v_call: TRBV28
cdr3_nt: TGTGCCAGCGGTTTGACAGGCGAAGAGAGGCCCCAGCATTTT
cdr3_aa: CASGLTGEERPQHF